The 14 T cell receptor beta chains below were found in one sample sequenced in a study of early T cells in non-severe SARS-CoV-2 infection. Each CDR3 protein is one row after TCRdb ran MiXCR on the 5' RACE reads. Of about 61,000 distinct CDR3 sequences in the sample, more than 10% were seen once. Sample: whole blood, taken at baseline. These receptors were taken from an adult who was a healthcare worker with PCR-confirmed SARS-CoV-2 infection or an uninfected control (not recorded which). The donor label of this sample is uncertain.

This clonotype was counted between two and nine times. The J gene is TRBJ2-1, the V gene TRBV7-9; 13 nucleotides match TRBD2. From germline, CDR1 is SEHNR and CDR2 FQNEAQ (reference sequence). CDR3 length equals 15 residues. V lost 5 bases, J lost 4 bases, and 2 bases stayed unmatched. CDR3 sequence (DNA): TGTGCCAGCAGCCTGACTAGCGGGGGGTACAATGAGCAGTTCTTC. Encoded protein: CASSLTSGGYNEQFF.

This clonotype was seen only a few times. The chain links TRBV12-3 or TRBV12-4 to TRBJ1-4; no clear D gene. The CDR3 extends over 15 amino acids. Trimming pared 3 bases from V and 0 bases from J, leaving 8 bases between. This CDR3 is CASSFWGATNEKLFF. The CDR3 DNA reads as TGTGCCAGCAGTTTCTGGGGAGCAACTAATGAAAAACTGTTTTTT.

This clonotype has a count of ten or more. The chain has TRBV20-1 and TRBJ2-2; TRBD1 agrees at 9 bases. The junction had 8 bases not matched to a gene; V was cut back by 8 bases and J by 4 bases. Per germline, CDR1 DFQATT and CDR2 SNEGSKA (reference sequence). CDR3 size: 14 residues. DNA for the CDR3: TGCAGTACGCCGGGACAGGGTCGCACCGGGGAGCTGTTTTTT. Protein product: CSTPGQGRTGELFF.

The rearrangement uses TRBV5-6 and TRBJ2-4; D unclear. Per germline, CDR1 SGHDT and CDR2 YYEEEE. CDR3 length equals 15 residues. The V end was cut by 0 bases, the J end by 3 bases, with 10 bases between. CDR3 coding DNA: TGTGCCAGCAGCTTGGCCCGAGAGAGCAAAAACATTCAGTACTTC. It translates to CASSLARESKNIQYF.

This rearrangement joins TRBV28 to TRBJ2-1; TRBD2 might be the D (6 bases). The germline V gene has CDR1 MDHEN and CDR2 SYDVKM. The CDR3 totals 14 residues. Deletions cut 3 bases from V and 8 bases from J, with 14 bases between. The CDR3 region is CASSFGGADDEQFF. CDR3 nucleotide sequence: TGTGCCAGCAGTTTTGGAGGGGCTGACGATGAGCAGTTCTTC.

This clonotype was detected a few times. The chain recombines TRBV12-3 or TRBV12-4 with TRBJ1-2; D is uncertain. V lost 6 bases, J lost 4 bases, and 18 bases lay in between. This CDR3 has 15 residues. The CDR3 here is CASSPSSVGPYGYTF. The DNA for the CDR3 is TGTGCCAGCAGCCCCTCCTCCGTAGGGCCCTATGGCTACACCTTC.

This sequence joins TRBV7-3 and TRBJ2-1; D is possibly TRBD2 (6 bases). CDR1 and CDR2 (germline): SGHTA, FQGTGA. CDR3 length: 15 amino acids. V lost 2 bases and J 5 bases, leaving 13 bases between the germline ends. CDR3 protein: CASSLLGGLNNEQFF. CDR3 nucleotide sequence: TGTGCCAGCAGCTTACTCGGGGGACTCAACAATGAGCAGTTCTTC. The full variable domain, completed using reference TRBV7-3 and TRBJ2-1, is GAGVSQTPSNKVTEKGKYVELRCDPISGHTALYWYRQSLGQGPEFLIYFQGTGAADDSGLPNDRFFAVRPEGSVSTLKIQRTERGDSAVYLCASSLLGGLNNEQFFGPGTRLTVL.

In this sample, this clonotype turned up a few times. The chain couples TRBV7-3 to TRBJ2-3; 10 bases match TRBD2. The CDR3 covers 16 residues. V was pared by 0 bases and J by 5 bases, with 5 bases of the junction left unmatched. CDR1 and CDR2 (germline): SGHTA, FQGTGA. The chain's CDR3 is CASSLTGLAGEDTQYF. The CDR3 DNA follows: TGTGCCAGCAGCTTAACAGGGCTAGCGGGGGAAGATACGCAGTATTTT.

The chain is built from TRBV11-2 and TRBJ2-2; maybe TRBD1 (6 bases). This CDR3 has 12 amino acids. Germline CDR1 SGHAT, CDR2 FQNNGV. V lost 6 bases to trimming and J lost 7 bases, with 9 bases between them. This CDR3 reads CASRGGIGELFF. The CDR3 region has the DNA TGTGCCAGCAGAGGGGGTATCGGGGAGCTGTTTTTT.

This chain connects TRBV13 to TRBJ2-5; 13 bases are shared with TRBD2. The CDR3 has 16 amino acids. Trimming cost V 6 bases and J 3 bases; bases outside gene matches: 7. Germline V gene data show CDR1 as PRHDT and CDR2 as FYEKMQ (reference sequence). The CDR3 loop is CASSRTSGGEEETQYF. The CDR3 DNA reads TGTGCCAGCAGTCGAACTAGCGGGGGGGAAGAAGAGACCCAGTACTTC.

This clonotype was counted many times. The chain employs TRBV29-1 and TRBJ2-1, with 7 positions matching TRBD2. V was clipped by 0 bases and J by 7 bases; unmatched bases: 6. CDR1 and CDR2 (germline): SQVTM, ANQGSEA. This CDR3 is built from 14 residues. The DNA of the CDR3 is TGCAGCGTTGAAGAGGAGAGAGCGGGGAATGAGCAGTTCTTC. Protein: CSVEEERAGNEQFF.

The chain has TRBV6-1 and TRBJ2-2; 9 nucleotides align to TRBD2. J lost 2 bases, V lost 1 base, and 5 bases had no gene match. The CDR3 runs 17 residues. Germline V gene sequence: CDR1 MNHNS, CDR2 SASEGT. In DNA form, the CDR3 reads TGTGCCAGCAGTGAAGACCTAGCGGGACATAACACCGGGGAGCTGTTTTTT. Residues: CASSEDLAGHNTGELFF.

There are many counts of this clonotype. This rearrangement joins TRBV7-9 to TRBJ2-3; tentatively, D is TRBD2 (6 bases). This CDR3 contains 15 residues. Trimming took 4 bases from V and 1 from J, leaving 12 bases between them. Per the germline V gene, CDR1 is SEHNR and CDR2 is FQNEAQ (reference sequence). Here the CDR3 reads CASSSRDLRTDTQYF. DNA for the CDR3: TGTGCCAGCAGCTCACGGGACTTACGCACAGATACGCAGTATTTT.

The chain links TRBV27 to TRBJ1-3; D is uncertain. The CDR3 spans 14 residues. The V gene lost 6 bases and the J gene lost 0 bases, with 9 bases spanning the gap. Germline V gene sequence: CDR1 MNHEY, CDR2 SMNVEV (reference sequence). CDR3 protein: CASSTTRSGNTIYF. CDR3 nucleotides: TGTGCCAGCAGCACAACTCGCTCTGGAAACACCATATATTTT.